One and the same sample provided the 15 T cell receptor beta chains below, sequenced in a study of CD8+ T cells in alopecia areata. RNA was isolated and reverse transcribed to cDNA, the sequencing template. Libraries were prepared by immunoSEQ multiplex PCR; TCRdb keeps only in-frame clonotypes and omits some of them. The record shows over 8,500 clones for this sample, with no singletons present. A panel of CD4, CD8alpha, NKG2D, NKG2ACE and other markers served to sort pooled cutaneous lymph node cells. Sequencing was done on a sample of CD8+ T cells sorted from a lymph node. The receptors stem from a C3H/HeJ mouse with alopecia areata. Strain haplotype (MHC): H2-k.

At least ten counts were recorded for this clone. All gene names here are mouse names. The read falls 4 residues short of the CDR3 end, and the missing part is taken from the germline J gene. The gene calls are TRBV14 and TRBJ2-7; 9 bases are shared with TRBD1. The V and J ends lost 3 bases and 1 base, in that order; junction bases with no gene match: 2. CDR1 and CDR2 from the germline V gene are SGHDT and FRDEAV. The CDR3 is made up of 14 amino acids. The CDR3 DNA, read in part, is TGTGCCAGCAGTTCCGGGACAGGGTCCTAT. Its translation is CASSSGTGSY. The complete CDR3 reads CASSSGTGSYEQYF.

This clone was counted between two and nine times. Gene names refer to mouse genes. The read ends 4 residues early relative to the CDR3; the germline J gene fills the gap. V and J are TRBV31 and TRBJ2-4, with D perhaps matching TRBD2 (7 bases). Looked up from germline, CDR1 is GKSSPN and CDR2 is SITVG. Trimming cost V 0 bases and J 0 bases, with 13 bases left between them. CDR3 size: 16 residues. CDR3 bases read: TGTGCCTGGAGTCTTCCCTGGGGGCCTAGTCAAAAC. Amino acids: CAWSLPWGPSQN. The CDR3, in full, reads CAWSLPWGPSQNTLYF.

This clone was recorded many times. The gene names here belong to mouse. The read terminates 4 residues ahead of where the CDR3 ends, so the germline J gene completes it. This chain joins TRBV1 and TRBJ2-2; 9 bases fit TRBD1. V lost 1 base and J lost 3; bases outside the gene matches: 6. CDR3 length equals 17 residues. From germline, CDR1 is NSQYPW and CDR2 LRSPGD (reference sequence). The CDR3 sequence: CTCSAAGTGWDTGQLYF. The covered CDR3 bases are TGCACCTGCAGTGCAGCCGGGACAGGGTGGGACACCGGG.

Many counts were recorded for this clone. Mouse names are used for the genes. The CDR3 end falls 4 residues outside the read, so it is completed with the germline J gene. The gene calls are TRBV13-1 and TRBJ2-5; TRBD1 matches 11 bases. Germline CDR1 NSHNY, CDR2 SYGAGN. CDR3 length equals 14 residues. CDR3 DNA (partial): TGTGCCAGCAGTCCTGGGACAGGGGGAGAC. It codes for CASSPGTGGD. The whole CDR3 sequence reads CASSPGTGGDTQYF.

This clone came up many times. Gene names and germline match the mouse. The sequence runs out 3 residues before the end of the CDR3; the remainder is reconstructed from the germline J gene. The chain links TRBV19 to TRBJ1-6, with TRBD1 matching over 7 bases. TRBJ1-6 is filed as an ORF, its function uncertain. Trimming took 1 base from V and 8 from J; bases not matched to a gene: 0. Germline V lookup: CDR1 FNHDT, CDR2 SITEND (reference sequence). The CDR3 sequence is 13 residues long. The covered CDR3 bases are TGTGCCAGCAGTATAACAGGGGATTCGCCC. Its translation is CASSITGDSP. The full CDR3 is CASSITGDSPLYF.

This clone was counted many times. These gene names are mouse names. Coverage ceases 4 residues before the CDR3 finishes, and the germline J gene fills in the end. This chain links TRBV19 with TRBJ2-7, with TRBD2 matching 10 bases. The CDR3 loop spans 15 amino acids. Germline loops: CDR1 FNHDT, CDR2 SITEND (reference sequence). After removal of 4 bases from V and 0 bases from J, the junction contained 4 bases not matched to a gene. CDR3 DNA, as far as it was read: TGTGCCAGCAGTCCGACTGGGGGGAGCTCCTAT. Protein product: CASSPTGGSSY. The CDR3 in full is CASSPTGGSSYEQYF.

This clone was detected ten times or more. Gene and germline names: mouse. The CDR3 is cut off 4 residues early in the read; its end comes from the germline J gene. The genes are TRBV1 and TRBJ1-1, with 7 bases aligning to TRBD1. The CDR3 covers 15 residues. With V trimmed by 4 bases and J by 1 base, 6 bases remained unmatched. Germline CDR1 reads NSQYPW; CDR2 reads LRSPGD (reference sequence). CDR3 in amino acids: CTCSGPQGRNTEVFF. CDR3 DNA (partial): TGCACCTGCAGTGGCCCACAGGGGAGGAACACA.

This clone is judged medium-sized. Gene names follow the mouse nomenclature. Read coverage stops 3 residues before the CDR3 terminus; the germline J gene supplies the remainder. The chain recombines TRBV13-3 with TRBJ1-6; D is perhaps TRBD1 (6 bases). TRBJ1-6 is known as an ORF, though its function is uncertain. Germline V lookup: CDR1 NNHDY, CDR2 SYVADS. CDR3 length equals 14 residues. V lost 3 bases and J 4 bases, leaving 8 bases between the germline ends. The DNA read from the CDR3 is TGTGCCAGCAGTGGGCAGGGGTATAATTCGCCC. Encoded protein: CASSGQGYNSP. The entire CDR3 reads CASSGQGYNSPLYF.

This clone was observed many times. These gene names are mouse names. From the germline J gene comes the end of the CDR3, since the read stops 4 residues before it. The chain links TRBV19 to TRBJ2-4; 7 bases match TRBD1. This CDR3 has 13 residues. Germline loops: CDR1 FNHDT, CDR2 SITEND (reference sequence). The CDR3 loop is CASSSGTENTLYF. Incomplete CDR3 DNA: TGTGCCAGCAGTTCCGGGACAGAAAAC. The variable domain in full, with the rest retrieved from reference TRBV19 and TRBJ2-4, is GGIITQTPKFLIGQEGQKLTLKCQQNFNHDTMYWYRQDSGKGLRLIYYSITENDLQKGDLSEGYDASREKKSSFSLTVTSAQKNEMAVFLCASSSGTENTLYFGAGTRLSVL.

At least ten counts were recorded for this clone. All gene names here are mouse names. The CDR3 end lies 4 residues beyond the end of the read and is filled in from the germline J gene. The chain is built from TRBV13-3 and TRBJ1-2; TRBD1 might be the D (6 bases). Per germline, CDR1 NNHDY and CDR2 SYVADS. The length of the CDR3 is 13 residues. Trimming took off 3 bases at V and 1 base at J, with 7 bases between the two ends. CDR3 DNA (partial): TGTGCCAGCAGTGTGGACAGAAACTCC. Translating gives CASSVDRNS. The full CDR3 protein reads CASSVDRNSDYTF.

Many counts were recorded for this clone. Mouse names are used for the genes. Read coverage stops 4 residues before the CDR3 terminus; the germline J gene supplies the remainder. This chain links TRBV5 with TRBJ2-3; the D gene is possibly TRBD2 (6 bases). The germline CDR1 and CDR2 sequences are LGHNA and YNLKQL (reference sequence). The CDR3 runs 14 residues. The V and J ends lost 1 base and 1 base respectively, with 6 bases between them. The CDR3 reads CASSQVGGAETLYF. The CDR3 DNA, read in part, is TGTGCCAGCAGCCAAGTGGGGGGTGCAGAA.

This clone has ten or more counts. The germline and genes are mouse ones. The read ends 4 residues shy of where the CDR3 ends; the end is completed using the germline J gene. The chain is built from TRBV19 and TRBJ1-1; D is unclear. The CDR3 runs 12 residues. Germline V CDR1 and CDR2: FNHDT, SITEND (reference sequence). The CDR3 DNA, read in part, is TGTGCCAGCAGTATGACATTAACA. Its protein product is CASSMTLT. The CDR3 in full is CASSMTLTEVFF.

As for this clone: Gene labels here are mouse ones. Read sequence stops 4 residues before the CDR3 end, and the germline J gene provides the missing end. This rearrangement joins TRBV5 to TRBJ2-1, with TRBD2 identical over 10 bases. The germline CDR1 and CDR2 sequences are LGHNA and YNLKQL (reference sequence). V shed 0 bases and J 3 bases; nucleotides not matched to a gene: 2. The CDR3 contains 16 residues. The CDR3 is CASSQEGLGIYAEQFF. The DNA read from the CDR3 is TGTGCCAGCAGCCAAGAGGGACTGGGGATCTATGCT.

This clone occurred many times. The listed genes are named as in mouse. The read ends 3 residues early relative to the CDR3; the germline J gene fills the gap. The chain combines TRBV1 with TRBJ1-6, with 10 bases lining up with TRBD1. TRBJ1-6 has ORF status, its function being uncertain. Germline CDR1 and CDR2: NSQYPW and LRSPGD (reference sequence). With 1 base clipped from V and 7 bases from J, the junction kept 1 base outside the gene matches. There are 15 residues in the CDR3. Incomplete CDR3 DNA: TGCACCTGCAGTGCAGGGACAGGGGGGAATTCGCCC. Its protein is CTCSAGTGGNSP. The CDR3 reads in full as CTCSAGTGGNSPLYF.

At least ten counts were recorded for this clone. The gene names here belong to mouse. With the read ending 4 residues before the CDR3 end, the germline J gene is used to fill in that end. The chain is built from TRBV31 and TRBJ2-3; TRBD2 agrees at 8 bases. The CDR3 contains 13 residues. CDR1 and CDR2 (germline): GKSSPN, SITVG. The CDR3 region is CAWRRDWGETLYF. The CDR3 DNA, read in part, is TGTGCCTGGAGGAGAGACTGGGGAGAA.